A selection of T cell receptor beta chains follows, all from one sample in a study of shared clonotypes between healthy human individuals. The data were produced by immunoSEQ multiplex PCR, yet TCRdb's version contains in-frame clones alone and is incomplete. The table has nearly 600,000 clones, around 95% seen once. The sequenced sample was naive CD8+ T cells sorted from blood. All receptors derive from a woman younger than 45 in good health. Both conserved end residues are part of each CDR3. D genes are given only for firm matches. The listing skips clone size in some rows; elsewhere it reads once, few, many or a size class.

NA	TRBV28	NA	TRBJ2-1	TGTGCCAGCACCTCTTCGGGTAGCGGTTACAATGAGCAGTTCTTC	CASTSSGSGYNEQFF
NA	TRBV29-1	NA	TRBJ1-2	TGCAGCGCTGGGCCATGGACAGCCACTGATGGCTACACCTTC	CSAGPWTATDGYTF
TRBD2	TRBV5-4	NA	TRBJ2-7	TGTGCCAGCAGCTTGGGTAGTGGTGGCGGGAGCTCCTACGAGCAGTACTTC	CASSLGSGGGSSYEQYF
NA	TRBV2	NA	TRBJ1-1	TGTGCCAGCAGTGAAGAAGGGAATGAATCGGAAGGTAACACTGAAGCTTTCTTT	CASSEEGNESEGNTEAFF
NA	TRBV25-1	NA	TRBJ2-5	TGTGCCAGCAGTGAATTTGCTAGCTCGGACCAAGAGACCCAGTACTTC	CASSEFASSDQETQYF
TRBD1	TRBV27	NA	TRBJ2-6	TGTGCCAGCAGTGCCAGGGGGAGTACCAACGTCCTGACTTTC	CASSARGSTNVLTF
NA	TRBV27	NA	TRBJ2-7	TGTGCCAGCAGATATAGCTTTCTGGCAGCCCCCTACGAGCAGTACTTC	CASRYSFLAAPYEQYF
TRBD1	TRBV6-5	NA	TRBJ1-1	TGTGCCAGCAGTCCGAGCAGGGGGGACACTGAAGCTTTCTTT	CASSPSRGDTEAFF
NA	TRBV28	NA	TRBJ1-1	TGTGCCAGCAAAAACCCGATGAACACTGAAGCTTTCTTT	CASKNPMNTEAFF
NA	TRBV4-2	NA	TRBJ2-7	TGTGCCAGCAGCCAAGAACCACTAGCTGCCGATTCCTCCTACGAGCAGTACTTC	CASSQEPLAADSSYEQYF
NA	TRBV28	once	TRBJ2-1	TGTGCCAGCACCCGGGGCTCCTACAATGAGCAGTTCTTC	CASTRGSYNEQFF
NA	TRBV4-1	once	TRBJ2-1	TGCGCCAGCAGCTCTCGTCCTAGCTCCTACAATGAGCAGTTCTTC	CASSSRPSSYNEQFF
NA	TRBV28	once	TRBJ2-3	TGTGCCAGCAGTTTGGGGGTCCCCCCAAATACGCAGTATTTT	CASSLGVPPNTQYF
NA	TRBV7-9	NA	TRBJ2-3	TGTGCCAGCAGCTCGACAGGCACAGATACGCAGTATTTT	CASSSTGTDTQYF
NA	TRBV13	NA	TRBJ1-5	TGTGCCAGCAGCTCCGCTAGCAATCAGCCCCAGCATTTT	CASSSASNQPQHF
NA	TRBV2	NA	TRBJ2-1	TGTGCCAGCAGTGGGACGGCGAGGGCCAAGGGATACAATGAGCAGTTCTTC	CASSGTARAKGYNEQFF
NA	TRBV27	NA	TRBJ2-1	TGTGCCAGCACCGCGGGCGGGAATAACAATGAGCAGTTCTTC	CASTAGGNNNEQFF
NA	TRBV29-1	NA	TRBJ2-7	TGCAGCGTCCCCGCCCAACAGGTCCCTTCCGTCTACGAGCAGTACTTC	CSVPAQQVPSVYEQYF
TRBD1	TRBV25-1	NA	TRBJ2-2	TGTGCCAGCAGTGAATCAAACAGGGGGCCGACCGGGGAGCTGTTTTTT	CASSESNRGPTGELFF
TRBD1	TRBV19	NA	TRBJ2-2	TGTGCCAGTAGCAGTGACAGGGGGCAGGCGACCGGGGAGCTGTTTTTT	CASSSDRGQATGELFF
NA	TRBV7-2	NA	TRBJ2-5	TGTGCCAGCAGCTTAACGGCGGACCGAACCCAAGAGACCCAGTACTTC	CASSLTADRTQETQYF
NA	TRBV27	NA	TRBJ2-1	TGTGCCAGCATGGTCGGAGGGAGCTCCTACAATGAGCAGTTCTTC	CASMVGGSSYNEQFF
TRBD2	TRBV19	once	TRBJ2-7	TGTGCCAGTAGTCCCGGGACTAGCGGGTCCGGACGATCCTACGAGCAGTACTTC	CASSPGTSGSGRSYEQYF
TRBD2	TRBV5-6	NA	TRBJ2-1	TGTGCCAGCAGCCATCGGACTAGCGGGCTTATGTACAATGAGCAGTTCTTC	CASSHRTSGLMYNEQFF
NA	TRBV7-9	once	TRBJ2-7	TGTGCCAGCAGCCGAGGGGGGTCCTACGAGCAGTACTTC	CASSRGGSYEQYF
NA	TRBV28	NA	TRBJ1-1	TGTGCCAGCAGTTTACACAGGGTGAACACTGAAGCTTTCTTT	CASSLHRVNTEAFF
TRBD2	TRBV27	NA	TRBJ2-1	TGTGCCAGCAGTATTGGCGGGAGTGGGGGTGAGCAGTTCTTC	CASSIGGSGGEQFF
NA	TRBV27	NA	TRBJ1-1	TGTGCCAGCAGTCCGCAGGGGAACACTGAAGCTTTCTTT	CASSPQGNTEAFF
TRBD2	TRBV19	NA	TRBJ2-7	TGTGCCAGTAGTCCCTTCCCTAGCGGGGCCGAGCAGTACTTC	CASSPFPSGAEQYF
NA	TRBV21-1	NA	TRBJ2-3	TGTGCCAGCAGCCGAGGACTAGCGGGAACTAGCACAGATACGCAGTATTTT	CASSRGLAGTSTDTQYF
NA	TRBV9	NA	TRBJ2-1	TGTGCCAGCAGCGTAAACCGGGACGCGGACTATAGGAAGAGCTCCTACAATGAGCAGTTCTTC	CASSVNRDADYRKSSYNEQFF
TRBD2	TRBV27	NA	TRBJ2-5	TGTGCCAGCGTTAGCGGGGAGACCCAGTACTTC	CASVSGETQYF
TRBD1	TRBV29-1	NA	TRBJ2-1	TGCAGCCTCTTTAGACAGGGGAGCTCCTACAATGAGCAGTTCTTC	CSLFRQGSSYNEQFF
NA	TRBV9	NA	TRBJ2-2	TGTGCCAGCAGCCCCCGTCGAGGGTCCGGGGAGCTGTTTTTT	CASSPRRGSGELFF
TRBD2	TRBV7-6	NA	TRBJ2-1	TGTGCCAGCAGCTTAGGGACTAGCGGGAGGGACAATGAGCAGTTCTTC	CASSLGTSGRDNEQFF
NA	TRBV21-1	NA	TRBJ2-7	TGTGCCAGCAACGGACAGGGGCCCAGCTACGAGCAGTACTTC	CASNGQGPSYEQYF
NA	TRBV15	NA	TRBJ1-1	TGTGCCACCAGCAGAGGGCCAAGGGGTGAAAACACTGAAGCTTTCTTT	CATSRGPRGENTEAFF
NA	TRBV29-1	NA	TRBJ1-2	TGCAGCGTTGAGTCGGAGACAGCTAACTATGGCTACACCTTC	CSVESETANYGYTF
NA	TRBV7-2	once	TRBJ1-3	TGTGCCAGCAGAACCGGTAACACCATATATTTT	CASRTGNTIYF
NA	TRBV5-4	NA	TRBJ2-7	TGTGCCAGCAGCTTGGAGACCTCCGAGCAGTACTTC	CASSLETSEQYF
NA	TRBV15	NA	TRBJ1-5	TGTGCCACCAGCAGATCCCGTAGCCAGCCCCAGCATTTT	CATSRSRSQPQHF
NA	TRBV19	NA	TRBJ1-5	TGTGCCAGTAGTATCTATGGTTCATACAGGGCCAGCAATCAGCCCCAGCATTTT	CASSIYGSYRASNQPQHF
NA	TRBV5-1	NA	TRBJ2-1	TGCGCCAGCAGCTGGGAGGCGAGTGAGCAGTTCTTC	CASSWEASEQFF
NA	TRBV29-1	once	TRBJ2-4	TGCAGCGTTGAAGGTCCCCGTGACAAAAACATTCAGTACTTC	CSVEGPRDKNIQYF
NA	TRBV5-1	NA	TRBJ2-7	TGCGCCAGCAGAGAACTAGGGGGGGCCTACGAGCAGTACTTC	CASRELGGAYEQYF